Here is one TCR beta chain with its context. The antigen remains unidentified. The source of the sample is a study of STAT3 mutations in large granular lymphocyte leukemia. The study's findings and limits: Every T-LGLL patient had at least one immunodominant TCRbeta clonotype.

The method was immunoSEQ multiplex PCR; TCRdb's version includes in-frame clones alone and lacks a portion of them. The table records around 30,000 clones, approximately 83% of them present only once. The CDR3 spans 16 residues. V was pared by 6 bases and J by 0 bases, with 18 bases between. The germline V gene has CDR1 SGHRS and CDR2 YFSETQ. Sequencing was carried out using peripheral blood mononuclear cells. The rearrangement joins TRBV5-1 to TRBJ2-5; D might be TRBD2 (5 bases). This clonotype was sampled from a man in his 60s with T-cell large granular lymphocyte leukemia. Some clones in this sample may be carry-over from other donors' samples. Here the CDR3 DNA reads TGCGCCAGCAACCTCGGCGCTAGCTCCGACCAAGAGACCCAGTACTTC. Translation gives CASNLGASSDQETQYF.